Listed below are T cell receptor beta chains from one sample, sequenced in a study of blood T cell repertoires in COVID-19. Sequenced by immunoSEQ multiplex PCR; TCRdb stores in-frame clones only, minus some. The sample contains approximately 220,000 clones, 75% to 90% of which appear only once. The source material was peripheral blood. These receptors came from a man aged 40-49 years with acute or convalescent COVID-19. Each CDR3 is given with its conserved first and last residue. A D gene is named only where the DNA matches it firmly. The size field is filled for only some rows; it gives once, few, many or a size class.

V	J	D	size	CDR3	DNA
TRBV7-2	TRBJ2-5	TRBD2	once	CASSLAGTSGQETQYF	TGTGCCAGCAGCTTAGCCGGGACTAGCGGCCAAGAGACCCAGTACTTC
TRBV3-1/TRBV3-2	TRBJ2-7	TRBD2	.	CASSPSSGAYYEQYF	TGTGCCAGCAGCCCATCTAGCGGAGCCTACTACGAGCAGTACTTC
TRBV3-1/TRBV3-2	TRBJ2-1	TRBD2	few	CASSPLGREAYNEQFF	TGTGCCAGCAGCCCCTTGGGGCGGGAGGCTTACAATGAGCAGTTCTTC
TRBV3-1/TRBV3-2	TRBJ1-2	.	few	CASSQLETGRGGYTF	TGTGCCAGCAGCCAATTGGAGACAGGTAGAGGTGGCTACACCTTC
TRBV5-1	TRBJ2-2	TRBD2	.	CASSLLAGGNTGELFF	TGCGCCAGCAGCTTGCTAGCGGGAGGGAACACCGGGGAGCTGTTTTTT
TRBV6-2/TRBV6-3	TRBJ1-5	TRBD1	once	CASSPGTGFQPQHF	TGTGCCAGCAGCCCCGGGACAGGGTTTCAGCCCCAGCATTTT
TRBV11-3	TRBJ2-3	.	.	CASSFTAGQNTQYF	TGTGCCAGCAGCTTCACAGCGGGCCAGAATACGCAGTATTTT
TRBV18	TRBJ1-4	.	.	CASSQDRGDEKLFF	TGTGCCAGCTCACAGGACAGAGGGGATGAAAAACTGTTTTTT
TRBV7-7	TRBJ2-5	TRBD1	once	CASSSGQADQETQYF	TGTGCCAGCAGCTCCGGACAGGCCGACCAAGAGACCCAGTACTTC
TRBV7-8	TRBJ1-3	TRBD1	once	CASSYDRGPGNTIYF	TGTGCCAGCAGCTATGACAGGGGCCCCGGAAACACCATATATTTT
TRBV27	TRBJ1-4	.	once	CASSFRQFTTNEKLFF	TGTGCCAGCAGTTTCAGGCAGTTTACAACTAATGAAAAACTGTTTTTT
TRBV4-3	TRBJ1-4	TRBD1	.	CASSQGRGRIANEKLFF	TGCGCCAGCAGCCAAGGCAGGGGGCGGATAGCTAATGAAAAACTGTTTTTT
TRBV6-5	TRBJ1-2	.	few	CASSDSRGGNYGYTF	TGTGCCAGCAGTGACTCGCGGGGAGGGAACTATGGCTACACCTTC
TRBV14	TRBJ2-1	.	.	CASSQVASGSYNEQFF	TGTGCCAGCAGCCAAGTTGCGAGCGGCTCCTACAATGAGCAGTTCTTC
TRBV7-6	TRBJ2-2	.	.	CASSPPTARTGELFF	TGTGCCAGCAGCCCCCCCACAGCTCGGACCGGGGAGCTGTTTTTT
TRBV3-1/TRBV3-2	TRBJ2-2	TRBD2	.	CASSLSTVAGAGELFF	TGTGCCAGCAGCCTATCAACCGTAGCGGGAGCCGGGGAGCTGTTTTTT
TRBV2	TRBJ2-1	.	.	CASSEAGELDEQFF	TGTGCCAGCAGTGAAGCCGGAGAATTGGATGAGCAGTTCTTC
TRBV2	TRBJ1-2	TRBD1	.	CASRDRDSFNGYTF	TGTGCCAGCAGGGACCGGGACAGTTTCAATGGCTACACCTTC
TRBV6-1	TRBJ2-5	TRBD2	.	CASSDRGGQETQYF	TGTGCCAGCAGTGACCGGGGGGGACAAGAGACCCAGTACTTC
TRBV29-1	TRBJ1-2	TRBD1	.	CSVEPWTGGTKNYGYTF	TGCAGCGTTGAACCTTGGACAGGGGGAACGAAGAACTATGGCTACACCTTC
TRBV2	TRBJ1-1	.	.	CASSEGRGNTEAFF	TGTGCCAGCAGTGAAGGCAGGGGCAACACTGAAGCTTTCTTT
TRBV4-2	TRBJ2-7	TRBD2	.	CASSQASRERGNEQYF	TGTGCCAGCAGCCAAGCCTCTAGGGAGCGGGGGAACGAGCAGTACTTC
TRBV7-3	TRBJ2-1	.	.	CASSTERNSNEQFF	TGTGCCAGCAGCACCGAGCGGAACTCCAATGAGCAGTTCTTC
TRBV2	TRBJ2-1	.	.	CARQDGSRSYNEQFF	TGTGCCAGACAAGACGGGAGTAGGTCCTACAATGAGCAGTTCTTC
TRBV19	TRBJ2-1	.	.	CASSIGSGSGYYNEQFF	TGTGCCAGTAGTATAGGGTCGGGTAGCGGATACTACAATGAGCAGTTCTTC
TRBV19	TRBJ1-6	.	.	CASSANYSPLHF	TGTGCCAGTAGTGCGAATTATTCACCCCTCCACTTT
TRBV7-2	TRBJ1-5	.	few	CASSLGTAYSNQPQHF	TGTGCCAGCAGCTTAGGAACAGCTTATAGCAATCAGCCCCAGCATTTT
TRBV27	TRBJ1-4	TRBD1	.	CASGTGPNEKLFF	TGTGCCAGCGGGACAGGCCCTAATGAAAAACTGTTTTTT
TRBV30	TRBJ2-1	.	.	CALTTFANNEQFF	TGTGCCCTTACTACTTTTGCAAACAATGAGCAGTTCTTC
TRBV5-8	TRBJ1-1	.	.	CASSGNRVEAFF	TGTGCCAGCAGCGGTAACAGGGTGGAAGCTTTCTTT
TRBV11-2	TRBJ2-7	.	.	CASSKSGHSSYEQYF	TGTGCCAGCAGCAAATCCGGACACAGCTCCTACGAGCAGTACTTC
TRBV7-8	TRBJ1-2	.	.	CASSLAGTDAYGYTF	TGTGCCAGCAGCTTAGCTGGGACTGACGCGTATGGCTACACCTTC
TRBV27	TRBJ1-2	.	once	CASSGLGDGYGYTF	TGTGCCAGCAGTGGCCTAGGTGATGGCTATGGCTACACCTTC
TRBV4-2	TRBJ2-1	.	.	CASSQEERGSNEQFF	TGTGCCAGCAGCCAGGAGGAGAGAGGGTCCAATGAGCAGTTCTTC
TRBV27	TRBJ1-2	.	.	CASSFNREIYYGYTF	TGTGCCAGCAGTTTCAACAGGGAAATTTACTATGGCTACACCTTC
TRBV10-1	TRBJ2-3	TRBD2	.	CASSAASGRGDTQYF	TGCGCCAGCAGTGCGGCTAGCGGGAGAGGGGATACGCAGTATTTT
TRBV5-4	TRBJ2-5	TRBD2	.	CASRRAGGQETQYF	TGTGCCAGCAGGCGAGCGGGAGGGCAAGAGACCCAGTACTTC
TRBV29-1	TRBJ1-3	.	.	CSVIPWEEGVGNTIYF	TGCAGCGTTATACCATGGGAGGAAGGGGTCGGAAACACCATATATTTT
TRBV5-1	TRBJ2-1	TRBD1	.	CASSGGTGTYNEQFF	TGCGCCAGCAGCGGAGGGACAGGAACCTACAATGAGCAGTTCTTC
TRBV3-1/TRBV3-2	TRBJ1-5	.	.	CASSPRGSGPQHF	TGTGCCAGCAGCCCCCGAGGTTCTGGACCCCAGCATTTT
TRBV11-2	TRBJ2-7	.	.	CASSSIYSYEQYF	TGTGCCAGCAGCTCGATCTACTCCTACGAGCAGTACTTC
TRBV4-3	TRBJ1-5	.	.	CASSQELARVDQPQHF	TGCGCCAGCAGCCAAGAACTCGCCAGGGTGGATCAGCCCCAGCATTTT
TRBV19	TRBJ2-5	TRBD1	.	CASSSTGVRQETQYF	TGTGCCAGTAGTTCTACAGGGGTGCGGCAAGAGACCCAGTACTTC
TRBV19	TRBJ1-1	.	.	CASSSVREAFF	TGTGCCAGTAGTAGCGTCCGTGAAGCTTTCTTT
TRBV11-2	TRBJ2-1	TRBD1	.	CASSSTGTFRNEQFF	TGTGCCAGCAGCTCGACAGGGACATTTAGAAATGAGCAGTTCTTC